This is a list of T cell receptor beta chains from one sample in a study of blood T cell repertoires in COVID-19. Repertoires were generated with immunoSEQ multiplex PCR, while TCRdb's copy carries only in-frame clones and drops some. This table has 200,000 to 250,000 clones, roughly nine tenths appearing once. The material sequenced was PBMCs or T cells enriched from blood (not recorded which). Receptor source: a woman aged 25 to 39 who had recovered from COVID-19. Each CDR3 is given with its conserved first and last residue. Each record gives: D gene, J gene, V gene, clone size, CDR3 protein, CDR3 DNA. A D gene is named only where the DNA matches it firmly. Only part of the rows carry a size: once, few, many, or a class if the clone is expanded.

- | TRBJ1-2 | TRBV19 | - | CASSIPRVFGVGYTF | TGTGCCAGTAGTATCCCCCGTGTATTCGGTGTGGGCTACACCTTC
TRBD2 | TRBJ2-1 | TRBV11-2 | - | CASSLAGGWDEQFF | TGTGCCAGCAGCCTAGCGGGGGGGTGGGATGAGCAGTTCTTC
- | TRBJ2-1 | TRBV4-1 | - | CASSQVLAHSYNEQFF | TGCGCCAGCAGCCAAGTCCTCGCGCATTCCTACAATGAGCAGTTCTTC
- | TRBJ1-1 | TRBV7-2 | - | CASSPSRLPEAFF | TGTGCCAGCAGCCCATCCAGACTCCCGGAAGCTTTCTTT
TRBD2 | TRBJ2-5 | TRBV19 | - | CASNPSGKQETQYF | TGTGCCAGTAATCCTAGCGGGAAACAAGAGACCCAGTACTTC
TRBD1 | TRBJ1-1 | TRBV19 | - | CASNDGYGYRGEAFF | TGTGCCAGTAACGATGGATATGGGTACAGGGGTGAAGCTTTCTTT
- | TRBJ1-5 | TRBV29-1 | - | CSVAFGGYGRQPQHF | TGCAGCGTTGCATTCGGGGGGTATGGCAGGCAGCCCCAGCATTTT
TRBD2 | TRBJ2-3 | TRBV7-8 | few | CASSSTSGGQGTQYF | TGTGCCAGCAGTTCCACAAGCGGGGGGCAGGGGACGCAGTATTTT
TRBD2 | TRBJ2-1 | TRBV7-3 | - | CASSLIRGGTEQFF | TGTGCCAGCAGCTTAATTCGGGGGGGCACTGAGCAGTTCTTC
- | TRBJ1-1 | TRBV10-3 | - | CAILDTLNTEAFF | TGTGCCATCCTCGACACCCTGAACACTGAAGCTTTCTTT
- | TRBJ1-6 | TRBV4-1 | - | CASSQAPPAGLHYNYNSPLHF | TGCGCCAGCAGCCAAGCTCCCCCGGCAGGCCTCCATTATAATTATAATTCACCCCTCCACTTT
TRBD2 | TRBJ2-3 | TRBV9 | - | CASSSTTSGVGTDTQYF | TGTGCCAGCAGCTCGACGACTAGCGGGGTTGGCACAGATACGCAGTATTTT
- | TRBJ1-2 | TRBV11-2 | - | CASSLDRTIYGYTF | TGTGCCAGCAGCTTAGATCGGACAATTTATGGCTACACCTTC
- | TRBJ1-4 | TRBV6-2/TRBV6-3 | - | CASSSPRGATNEKLFF | TGTGCCAGCAGTTCCCCTCGAGGAGCAACTAATGAAAAACTGTTTTTT
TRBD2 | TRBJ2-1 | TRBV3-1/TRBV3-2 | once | CASSRAGGGAYNEQFF | TGTGCCAGCAGCCGAGCGGGGGGTGGGGCCTACAATGAGCAGTTCTTC
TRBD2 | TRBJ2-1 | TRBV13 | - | CASSSYSKTSGGVYNEQFF | TGTGCCAGCAGCTCCTACTCAAAAACTAGCGGGGGGGTTTACAATGAGCAGTTCTTC
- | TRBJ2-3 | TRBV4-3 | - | CASSQEKGGASTDTQYF | TGCGCCAGCAGCCAAGAAAAGGGTGGGGCTAGCACAGATACGCAGTATTTT
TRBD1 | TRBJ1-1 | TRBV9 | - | CASSGPLSDRETEAFF | TGTGCCAGCAGCGGCCCCCTGTCGGACAGGGAGACTGAAGCTTTCTTT
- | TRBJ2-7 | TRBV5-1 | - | CASSYRDTAYEQYF | TGCGCCAGCAGCTATAGGGACACCGCCTACGAGCAGTACTTC
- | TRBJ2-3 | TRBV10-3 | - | CAISEWGEDTQYF | TGTGCCATCAGTGAGTGGGGAGAGGATACGCAGTATTTT
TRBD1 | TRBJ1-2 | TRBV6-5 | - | CASSKPGQGIWGYTF | TGTGCCAGCAGCAAACCGGGACAGGGAATTTGGGGCTACACCTTC
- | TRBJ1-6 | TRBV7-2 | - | CASLGQGNSPLHF | TGTGCCAGTCTGGGCCAGGGAAATTCACCCCTCCACTTT
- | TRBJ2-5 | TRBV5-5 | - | CASSFRSQETQYF | TGTGCCAGCAGCTTTAGGAGCCAAGAGACCCAGTACTTC
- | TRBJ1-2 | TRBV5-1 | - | CASSLVRNYGYTF | TGCGCCAGCAGCTTGGTGAGGAACTATGGCTACACCTTC
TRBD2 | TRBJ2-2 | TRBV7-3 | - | CASSPASGGAFGELFF | TGTGCCAGCAGCCCCGCTAGCGGGGGGGCTTTCGGGGAGCTGTTTTTT
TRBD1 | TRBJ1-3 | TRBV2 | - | CACQGERGNTIYF | TGTGCCTGCCAGGGGGAACGTGGAAACACCATATATTTT
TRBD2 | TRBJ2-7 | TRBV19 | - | CASSIGSGILYEQYF | TGTGCCAGTAGTATTGGTAGCGGGATCCTTTACGAGCAGTACTTC
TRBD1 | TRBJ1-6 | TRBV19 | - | CASSMRRGDRDSPLHF | TGTGCCAGTAGTATGAGGCGGGGGGACAGGGATTCACCCCTCCACTTT
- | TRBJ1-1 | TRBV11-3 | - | CASSLDDTEAFF | TGTGCCAGCAGCCTAGACGACACTGAAGCTTTCTTT
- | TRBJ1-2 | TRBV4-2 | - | CASSASGLYGYTF | TGTGCCAGCAGCGCATCAGGGCTCTATGGCTACACCTTC
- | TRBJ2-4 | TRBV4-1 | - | CASSQPNRAGPAKNIQYF | TGCGCCAGCAGCCAGCCAAACCGAGCGGGCCCGGCCAAAAACATTCAGTACTTC
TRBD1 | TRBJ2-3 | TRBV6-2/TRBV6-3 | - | CASSLGQGVSSTDTQYF | TGTGCCAGCAGTCTGGGGCAGGGGGTTTCTAGCACAGATACGCAGTATTTT
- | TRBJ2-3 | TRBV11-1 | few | CASSYRSTDTQYF | TGTGCCAGTTCCTACCGTAGCACAGATACGCAGTATTTT
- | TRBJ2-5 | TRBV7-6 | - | CASSWGTRKRETQYF | TGTGCCAGCAGCTGGGGGACAAGGAAGAGGGAGACCCAGTACTTC
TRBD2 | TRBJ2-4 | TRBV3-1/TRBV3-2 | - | CASSHWWGQSSGKAKNIQYF | TGTGCCAGCAGCCATTGGTGGGGACAATCTAGCGGGAAAGCCAAAAACATTCAGTACTTC
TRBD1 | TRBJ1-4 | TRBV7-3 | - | CASSGSGTVNEKLFF | TGTGCCAGCAGCGGGTCCGGGACAGTTAATGAAAAACTGTTTTTT
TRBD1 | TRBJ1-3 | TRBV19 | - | CASSIPGQEAGNTIYF | TGTGCCAGTAGTATCCCGGGACAGGAGGCTGGAAACACCATATATTTT
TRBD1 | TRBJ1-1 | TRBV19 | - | CASTYRGRTEAFF | TGTGCCAGTACTTACAGGGGGCGGACTGAAGCTTTCTTT
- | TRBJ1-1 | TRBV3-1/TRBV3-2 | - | CASSQGQARSTTEAFF | TGTGCCAGCAGCCAAGGACAGGCACGAAGTACCACTGAAGCTTTCTTT
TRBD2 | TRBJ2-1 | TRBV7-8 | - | CASSFSGGNIYEQFF | TGTGCCAGCAGCTTTAGCGGGGGAAATATATATGAGCAGTTCTTC
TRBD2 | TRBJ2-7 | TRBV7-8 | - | CASSLVLAGAEQYF | TGTGCCAGCAGCTTAGTACTAGCGGGGGCCGAGCAGTACTTC
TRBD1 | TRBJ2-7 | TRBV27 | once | CASSLGQGAYEQYF | TGTGCCAGCAGTTTGGGTCAGGGGGCTTACGAGCAGTACTTC
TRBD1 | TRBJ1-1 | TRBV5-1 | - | CASSSQGAVYMNTEAFF | TGCGCCAGCAGCTCACAGGGGGCCGTATATATGAACACTGAAGCTTTCTTT
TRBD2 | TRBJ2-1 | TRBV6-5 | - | CASSYSGGAYNEQFF | TGTGCCAGCAGTTACTCGGGGGGGGCCTACAATGAGCAGTTCTTC
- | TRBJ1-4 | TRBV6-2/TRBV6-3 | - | CASSSRTAPNEKLFF | TGTGCCAGCAGTTCCCGGACAGCCCCTAATGAAAAACTGTTTTTT